A single sample is the source of the 25 T cell receptor beta chains below, sequenced in a study of shared clonotypes between healthy human individuals. Assay used: immunoSEQ multiplex PCR; TCRdb lists only in-frame clones, some missing. The table records 1.5 million to 2.5 million clones, roughly 94% of them present only once. CD45RO-negative cells were positively selected for CCR7, leaving out terminally differentiated effector memory CD45RA+ cells. Sequences were obtained from naive CD8+ T cells sorted from blood. These receptors originate from a man younger than 35 in good health.

The V and J genes are TRBV14 and TRBJ2-3; D remains ambiguous. V lost 5 bases, J lost 0 bases, and 12 bases lay in between. CDR3 length equals 15 residues. Germline V gene lookup returns CDR1 SGHDN and CDR2 FVKESK. The DNA for the CDR3 is TGTGCCAGCAGCTATACAAGGCTTAGCACAGATACGCAGTATTTT. Translated: CASSYTRLSTDTQYF.

V usage is TRBV14 and J usage is TRBJ1-2, with D hard to call. The germline gives CDR1 SGHDN, CDR2 FVKESK. The CDR3 loop spans 15 amino acids. With 0 bases removed from V and 4 bases from J, the gap between germline ends came to 12 bases. CDR3 in DNA: TGTGCCAGCAGCCAAGATCTTGGAGGGATCTATGGCTACACCTTC. Protein sequence: CASSQDLGGIYGYTF. Drawing the rest from reference TRBV14 and TRBJ1-2, the complete variable domain is EAGVTQFPSHSVIEKGQTVTLRCDPISGHDNLYWYRRVMGKEIKFLLHFVKESKQDESGMPNNRFLAERTGGTYSTLKVQPAELEDSGVYFCASSQDLGGIYGYTFGSGTRLTVV.

This chain links TRBV9 with TRBJ2-2; D remains ambiguous. V gave up 2 bases and J gave up 6 bases, with 11 bases separating them. CDR3 length: 14 residues. CDR1 is SGDLS, CDR2 YYNGEE, per germline. The CDR3 DNA sequence: TGTGCCAGCAGCGTCCTAGTGGCATCCGGGGAGCTGTTTTTT. This codes for CASSVLVASGELFF.

In DNA form, the CDR3 reads TGCGCCAGCAGCCAAGAGACAGGGGTCCCCTCCTACGAGCAGTACTTC. Encoded protein: CASSQETGVPSYEQYF. The chain has TRBV4-1 and TRBJ2-7; TRBD1 matches at 8 bases. CDR3 size: 16 residues. Germline loops: CDR1 MGHRA, CDR2 YSYEKL. V shed 0 bases and J 0 bases; nucleotides not matched to a gene: 4.

The chain couples TRBV27 to TRBJ2-7; a possible D gene is TRBD1 (7 bases). Trimming cost V 7 bases and J 0 bases, with 16 bases left between them. The CDR3 consists of 15 residues. Germline V gives CDR1 MNHEY, CDR2 SMNVEV (reference sequence). As DNA, the CDR3 is TGTGCCAGCAAACCAGGGGGGCAGAGCTCCTACGAGCAGTACTTC. This sequence encodes CASKPGGQSSYEQYF.

The J gene is TRBJ2-5, the V gene TRBV9, with TRBD2 matching over 15 bases. CDR3 size: 18 residues. CDR1 SGDLS and CDR2 YYNGEE come from the germline V gene. The ends lost 2 bases at V and 5 bases at J; junction bases unmatched: 10. The CDR3 here is CASSVDPGLAGGRETQYF. CDR3 in DNA: TGTGCCAGCAGCGTGGACCCGGGACTAGCGGGAGGTAGGGAGACCCAGTACTTC.

The sample holds one count of this clone. V is TRBV27 and J is TRBJ2-2; D is ambiguous. This CDR3 has 13 amino acids. From germline, CDR1 is MNHEY and CDR2 SMNVEV (reference sequence). Trimming shortened V by 7 bases and J by 5 bases, and 11 bases separated the two germline ends. The CDR3 region has the DNA TGTGCCAGCACCTCGGTGGGGACCGGGGAGCTGTTTTTT. Translated, it gives CASTSVGTGELFF.

About this clone itself: Other DNA sequences in the sample encode the same CDR3. V gene TRBV30 combines with J gene TRBJ1-6; 9 bases map to TRBD1. Germline V gene sequence: CDR1 GTSNPN, CDR2 SVGIG (reference sequence). The V segment lost 3 bases and the J segment 7 bases; nucleotides outside the gene matches: 1. CDR3 length: 13 residues. In DNA form, the CDR3 reads TGTGCCTGGAGCGGGACAGGGAATTCACCCCTCCACTTT. It is translated as CAWSGTGNSPLHF.

Details on this clone: Other nucleotide sequences in the sample specify the same CDR3. The chain is built from TRBV11-2 and TRBJ2-5; D unclear. This CDR3 is built from 13 residues. V lost 0 bases and J lost 4, with 6 bases in between. CDR1 is SGHAT and CDR2 is FQNNGV in the germline V gene. The chain's CDR3 is CASSLEAGETQYF. CDR3 DNA: TGTGCCAGCAGCTTAGAGGCAGGAGAGACCCAGTACTTC.

This chain connects TRBV6-4 to TRBJ2-7; 10 positions agree with TRBD2. The CDR3 extends over 17 amino acids. Germline loops: CDR1 MRHNA, CDR2 SNTAGT. With 7 bases clipped from V and 2 bases from J, the junction kept 14 bases outside the gene matches. CDR3 region: CASILHGSGGPTYEQYF. The CDR3 DNA follows: TGTGCCAGCATTCTTCATGGTAGCGGGGGGCCGACCTACGAGCAGTACTTC.

This chain links TRBV4-1 with TRBJ2-1, with 7 positions matching TRBD2. V shed 5 bases, J shed 5 bases, and the junction held 3 bases outside the gene matches. Germline V gives CDR1 MGHRA, CDR2 YSYEKL. The CDR3 has 13 residues. CDR3 nucleotide sequence: TGCGCCAGCAGCGTGGGACTAAACAATGAGCAGTTCTTC. This encodes CASSVGLNNEQFF.

The count of this clone is one. This sequence joins TRBV4-1 and TRBJ2-1; 8 bases map to TRBD2. The ends lost 2 bases at V and 8 bases at J; junction bases unmatched: 11. The CDR3 is 16 amino acids. The germline gives CDR1 MGHRA, CDR2 YSYEKL. CDR3 region: CASSQRLAGEGDEQFF. The CDR3 DNA is TGCGCCAGCAGCCAACGCCTAGCGGGTGAAGGCGATGAGCAGTTCTTC.

This chain uses TRBV9 with TRBJ1-3, with TRBD1 matching 8 bases. The germline V gene encodes CDR1 SGDLS and CDR2 YYNGEE. The CDR3 sequence is 14 residues long. With V trimmed by 4 bases and J by 2 bases, 2 bases remained unmatched. Here the CDR3 reads CASSSGQAGNTIYF. CDR3 bases: TGTGCCAGCAGCTCGGGACAGGCTGGAAACACCATATATTTT.

About this clone itself: Additional DNA sequences in this sample encode the identical CDR3. This chain joins TRBV9 and TRBJ2-3; D perhaps matches TRBD1 (5 bases). There are 15 residues in the CDR3. Per germline, CDR1 SGDLS and CDR2 YYNGEE. V lost 1 base, J lost 6 bases, and 15 bases lay in between. CDR3 DNA: TGTGCCAGCAGCGTACAGGGCGCCTCCACGGATACGCAGTATTTT. It is translated as CASSVQGASTDTQYF.

On this clone itself: Other DNA sequences in this specimen translate into the identical CDR3. This chain uses TRBV6-5 with TRBJ2-2; TRBD1 might be the D (6 bases). V was trimmed by 0 bases and J by 6 bases, leaving 8 bases between them. Germline CDR1 MNHEY, CDR2 SVGAGI. There are 14 residues in the CDR3. DNA for the CDR3: TGTGCCAGCAGTTACTCGAGGGGGTCCGGGGAGCTGTTTTTT. Translation: CASSYSRGSGELFF.

Turning to this clone: This sample also contains other DNA sequences that code for the same CDR3. The V and J genes are TRBV28 and TRBJ2-7, with D possibly being TRBD1 (8 bases). The CDR3 extends over 14 amino acids. CDR1 and CDR2 (germline): MDHEN, SYDVKM. Trimming took off 2 bases at V and 3 bases at J, with 11 bases between the two ends. In nucleotides, the CDR3 is TGTGCCAGCAGTTTAACAGGGGGGGACTACGAGCAGTACTTC. Its protein product is CASSLTGGDYEQYF.

Comments on this clone: The identical CDR3 is also encoded by other nucleotide sequences in the sample. This chain connects TRBV27 to TRBJ2-7; 10 bases map to TRBD1. Germline CDR1 reads MNHEY; CDR2 reads SMNVEV (reference sequence). The CDR3 spans 15 residues. With V trimmed by 5 bases and J by 4 bases, 8 bases remained unmatched. Here the CDR3 DNA reads TGTGCCAGCAGTCCCATAGGGACAGGGGTTTACGAGCAGTACTTC. It encodes CASSPIGTGVYEQYF.

J is TRBJ2-2 and V is TRBV6-5; no clear D. The germline V and J ends were trimmed by 6 bases and 8 bases, with 10 bases remaining between them. Germline-derived CDR1 and CDR2 are MNHEY and SVGAGI. This CDR3 comprises 12 residues. CDR3 protein: CASSQTSGELFF. CDR3 coding DNA: TGTGCCAGCAGCCAGACCTCTGGGGAGCTGTTTTTT.

V gene TRBV11-2 combines with J gene TRBJ2-3; D gene uncertain. Germline V gene data show CDR1 as SGHAT and CDR2 as FQNNGV. The CDR3 extends over 16 amino acids. V was clipped by 8 bases and J by 0 bases, with 18 bases between them. The CDR3 region has the DNA TGTGCCAGCGACTCTCCTGCAAGGTGGAGCACAGATACGCAGTATTTT. Translation gives CASDSPARWSTDTQYF.

The V call is TRBV7-9, the J call TRBJ2-2, with 8 bases that match TRBD2. Germline assignment: CDR1 SEHNR and CDR2 FQNEAQ (reference sequence). V dropped 3 bases and J dropped 6; count of bases not matched to a gene: 9. The CDR3 sequence is 16 residues long. The CDR3 DNA reads TGTGCCAGCAGCTTTCCCCGGGAGGGCCTCGCCGGGGAGCTGTTTTTT. Protein sequence: CASSFPREGLAGELFF.

The gene calls are TRBV6-1 and TRBJ2-7; 9 bases are a match to TRBD1. Unmatched junction bases numbered 7, after V lost 5 bases and J lost 2 bases. This CDR3 comprises 15 residues. Germline CDR1 MNHNS, CDR2 SASEGT. The CDR3 region has the DNA TGTGCCAGCAGTTGGGACAGGGACCTCGCCTACGAGCAGTACTTC. Translating it yields CASSWDRDLAYEQYF.

V and J are TRBV14 and TRBJ1-4; TRBD1 matches 8 bases. V gave up 2 bases and J gave up 5 bases; unmatched junction bases: 7. The germline gives CDR1 SGHDN, CDR2 FVKESK. This CDR3 has 16 amino acids. The DNA for the CDR3 is TGTGCCAGCAGCCAAACACGACAGGGGCTAAATGAAAAACTGTTTTTT. Encoded protein: CASSQTRQGLNEKLFF.

The J gene is TRBJ2-7, the V gene TRBV10-2, with no clear D. The CDR3 spans 12 residues. Germline CDR1 WSHSY, CDR2 SAAADI. The germline V and J ends were trimmed by 5 bases and 3 bases, with 8 bases remaining between them. The CDR3 spells CASSPIYYEQYF. The DNA of the CDR3 is TGCGCCAGCAGTCCTATTTACTACGAGCAGTACTTC.

The chain carries TRBV27 and TRBJ2-2; 7 nucleotides line up with TRBD2. With 7 bases clipped from V and 3 bases from J, the junction kept 8 bases outside the gene matches. The germline CDR1 and CDR2 sequences are MNHEY and SMNVEV (reference sequence). CDR3 length: 15 amino acids. CDR3 bases: TGTGCCAGCATGAGGGGCGGGAGTGACACCGGGGAGCTGTTTTTT. It translates to CASMRGGSDTGELFF.

The J gene is TRBJ2-7, the V gene TRBV2, with D possibly being TRBD1 or TRBD2 (5 bases each). The V and J ends lost 4 bases and 6 bases respectively, with 13 bases between them. This CDR3 contains 13 residues. Germline-derived CDR1 and CDR2 are SNHLY and FYNNEI. CDR3 loop: CASSGAGTTEQYF. DNA for the CDR3: TGTGCCAGCAGTGGGGCCGGGACGACCGAGCAGTACTTC.